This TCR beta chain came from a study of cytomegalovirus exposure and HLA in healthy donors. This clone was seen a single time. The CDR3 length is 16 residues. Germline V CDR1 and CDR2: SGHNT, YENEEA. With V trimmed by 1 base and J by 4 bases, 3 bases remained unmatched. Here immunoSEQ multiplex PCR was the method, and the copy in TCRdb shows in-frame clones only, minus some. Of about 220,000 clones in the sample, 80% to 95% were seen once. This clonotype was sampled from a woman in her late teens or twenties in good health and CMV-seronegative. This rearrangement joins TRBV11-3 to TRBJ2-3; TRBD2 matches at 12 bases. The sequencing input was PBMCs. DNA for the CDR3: TGTGCCAGCAGCTTAGCCCTAGCGGGAGGGCCAGATACGCAGTATTTT. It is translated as CASSLALAGGPDTQYF.